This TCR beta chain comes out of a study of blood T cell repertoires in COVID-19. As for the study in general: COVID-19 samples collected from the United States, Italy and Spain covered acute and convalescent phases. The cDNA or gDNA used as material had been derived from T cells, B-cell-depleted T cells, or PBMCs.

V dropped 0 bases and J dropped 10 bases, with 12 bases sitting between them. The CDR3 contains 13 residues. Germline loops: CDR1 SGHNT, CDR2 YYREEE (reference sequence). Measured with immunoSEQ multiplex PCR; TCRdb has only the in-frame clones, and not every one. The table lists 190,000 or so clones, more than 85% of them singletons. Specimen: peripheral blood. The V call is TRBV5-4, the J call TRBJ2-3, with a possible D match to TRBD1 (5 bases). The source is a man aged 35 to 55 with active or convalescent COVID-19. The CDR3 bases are TGTGCCAGCAGCTTGGACCGGACAAACGCGCAGTATTTT. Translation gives CASSLDRTNAQYF.